This TCR beta chain was recorded in a study of T-cell reconstitution after alpha-beta-depleted transplantation in children. This clonotype was observed many times. The authors prepared the TCRbeta library with unique molecular identifiers. Each CDR3 protein is one row after TCRdb ran MiXCR on the PCR reads. The sample lists around 600,000 distinct CDR3 sequences, roughly a tenth occurring once. This CDR3 spans 16 amino acids. Germline V lookup: CDR1 LNHNV, CDR2 YYDKDF (reference sequence). V shed 0 bases, J shed 4 bases, and the junction held 4 bases outside the gene matches. The chain recombines TRBV15 with TRBJ1-5; 9 bases align to TRBD1. The sequence derives from a human donor who donated a stem cell graft to a child with acute myeloid leukemia. The starting material was PBMCs from the stem cell graft donor, obtained from the stem cell graft. The CDR3 loop is CATSRDLGTGNQPQHF. CDR3 DNA sequence: TGTGCCACCAGCAGAGATCTCGGGACAGGGAATCAGCCCCAGCATTTT.